The next 26 T cell receptor beta chains were all read from a single sample in a study of patients and donors after allogeneic stem cell transplantation. TCRdb re-called the RT-PCR reads with MiXCR, one entry per CDR3 protein. This sample has about 960,000 distinct CDR3 sequences, with more than 15% found just once. Source material: blood, either unsorted or a sorted T cell fraction (not recorded which). The receptors stem from a human donor who was either an allogeneic HSCT recipient or a stem cell or donor lymphocyte infusion donor (not recorded which). It is not recorded whose cells these are; they may come from a transplant donor.

The chain carries TRBV5-1 and TRBJ1-1; TRBD1 is a possible D gene (5 bases). This CDR3 spans 14 amino acids. V was clipped by 4 bases and J by 2 bases, with 12 bases between them. Germline values: CDR1 SGHRS, CDR2 YFSETQ. DNA of the CDR3: TGCGCCAGCAGCCCTCGGGGCATAAACACTGAAGCTTTCTTT. Translated: CASSPRGINTEAFF. The full variable domain, rest sourced from reference TRBV5-1 and TRBJ1-1, is KAGVTQTPRYLIKTRGQQVTLSCSPISGHRSVSWYQQTPGQGLQFLFEYFSETQRNKGNFPGRFSGRQFSNSRSEMNVSTLELGDSALYLCASSPRGINTEAFFGQGTRLTVV.

The CDR3 coding sequence is TGCGCCAGCAGCCAAGATAACGGACTTTATACGTTCTTC. It codes for CASSQDNGLYTFF. The chain carries TRBV4-3 and TRBJ2-1, with D perhaps matching TRBD2 (5 bases). Germline CDR1 and CDR2: LGHNA and YSLEER. V dropped 0 bases and J dropped 15 bases, with 15 bases sitting between them. The CDR3 has 13 amino acids.

There are a few counts of this clonotype. V is TRBV3-1 and J is TRBJ2-5; 12 bases are a match to TRBD2. The CDR3 spans 16 residues. Germline CDR1 is LGHDT and CDR2 is YNNKEL (reference sequence). The J segment lost 7 bases and the V segment lost 1 base, leaving 7 bases of the junction unmatched. The CDR3, as DNA: TGTGCCAGCAGCCAAGTGACTAGCGGGAGAAAATTGACCCAGTACTTC. As protein: CASSQVTSGRKLTQYF.

The chain has TRBV15 and TRBJ2-7; 10 bases match TRBD2. The germline V gene encodes CDR1 LNHNV and CDR2 YYDKDF (reference sequence). With 1 base clipped from V and 3 bases from J, the junction kept 12 bases outside the gene matches. CDR3 size: 18 residues. CDR3 region: CATSRAAIGTSDRYEQYF. As DNA, the CDR3 is TGTGCCACCAGCAGAGCAGCGATCGGGACTAGCGATCGCTACGAGCAGTACTTC.

V gene TRBV29-1 combines with J gene TRBJ1-5; 7 bases are a match to TRBD1. From germline, CDR1 is SQVTM and CDR2 ANQGSEA. There are 13 residues in the CDR3. After removal of 4 bases from V and 5 bases from J, the junction contained 5 bases not matched to a gene. The CDR3 reads CSVGTGADQPQHF. CDR3 bases: TGCAGCGTTGGTACAGGGGCGGATCAGCCCCAGCATTTT.

CDR3 coding DNA: TGTGCCACCAGCAGAGTACCCGGGACAGGGGCATTTAATTCACCCCTCCACTTT. Amino acids: CATSRVPGTGAFNSPLHF. This chain uses TRBV15 with TRBJ1-6; 10 bases match TRBD1. Germline trimming cut 1 base from V and 6 bases from J; bases unmatched to any gene: 9. Per the germline V gene, CDR1 is LNHNV and CDR2 is YYDKDF (reference sequence). The CDR3 has 18 amino acids.

The chain has TRBV5-1 and TRBJ1-1; D perhaps matches TRBD1 (5 bases). Germline CDR1 is SGHRS and CDR2 is YFSETQ. Trimming shortened V by 4 bases and J by 2 bases, and 15 bases separated the two germline ends. This CDR3 is 15 amino acids long. The CDR3 sequence: CASSPAGGINTEAFF. The CDR3 nucleotides read TGCGCCAGCAGCCCCGCCGGGGGGATCAACACTGAAGCTTTCTTT. The full variable domain, rest sourced from reference TRBV5-1 and TRBJ1-1, is KAGVTQTPRYLIKTRGQQVTLSCSPISGHRSVSWYQQTPGQGLQFLFEYFSETQRNKGNFPGRFSGRQFSNSRSEMNVSTLELGDSALYLCASSPAGGINTEAFFGQGTRLTVV.

The rearrangement joins TRBV7-2 to TRBJ2-7; D remains unclear. CDR1 and CDR2 (germline): SGHTA, FQGNSA. This CDR3 contains 14 residues. The V gene lost 1 base and the J gene lost 1 base, with 8 bases spanning the gap. CDR3 protein: CASSLGPQSYEQYF. CDR3 DNA sequence: TGTGCCAGCAGCTTAGGTCCGCAGTCCTACGAGCAGTACTTC.

The rearrangement links TRBV20-1 to TRBJ1-1; the D is unclear. Germline V gene sequence: CDR1 DFQATT, CDR2 SNEGSKA (reference sequence). The V gene lost 0 bases and the J gene lost 1 base, with 12 bases spanning the gap. The CDR3 has 15 amino acids. The CDR3 bases are TGCAGTGCTAGAGATCCAGGAGGGCGGAACACTGAAGCTTTCTTT. Translation: CSARDPGGRNTEAFF.

CDR3 sequence reads: CSAPGRGMSGNTIYF. The DNA for the CDR3 is TGCAGTGCCCCGGGGCGGGGGATGTCTGGAAACACCATATATTTT. J is TRBJ1-3 and V is TRBV20-1; maybe TRBD1 (5 bases). This CDR3 spans 15 amino acids. V was pared by 6 bases and J by 1 base, with 16 bases between. Germline V gene data show CDR1 as DFQATT and CDR2 as SNEGSKA (reference sequence).

This clonotype showed up just a few times. The chain is built from TRBV20-1 and TRBJ1-3; no firm D call. The CDR3 has 15 residues. Germline V gene data show CDR1 as DFQATT and CDR2 as SNEGSKA (reference sequence). The V and J ends lost 0 bases and 0 bases respectively, with 9 bases between them. The CDR3 nucleotides read TGCAGTGCTAGAGATTCCCGGAGCTCTGGAAACACCATATATTTT. Its translation: CSARDSRSSGNTIYF.

The chain recombines TRBV20-1 with TRBJ2-1; 13 bases align to TRBD2. CDR1 and CDR2 from the germline V gene are DFQATT and SNEGSKA (reference sequence). V trimming: 6 bases; J trimming: 0 bases; junction bases outside the gene matches: 5. The CDR3 has 16 residues. The CDR3 protein is CSAGGLAGTSYNEQFF. The CDR3 DNA follows: TGCAGTGCCGGGGGACTAGCGGGGACCTCCTACAATGAGCAGTTCTTC.

About this clonotype: At one boundary the junction diverges from the germline segment, which might be a read error. The V gene is TRBV7-3, the J gene TRBJ1-2, with a tentative D call TRBD1 (5 bases). This CDR3 spans 15 amino acids. Germline-derived CDR1 and CDR2 are SGHTA and FQGTGA. CDR3 sequence: CANSLNGHTGYGYTF. CDR3 bases: TGTGCCAACAGCTTAAACGGACACACCGGCTATGGCTACACCTTC.

The chain is built from TRBV21-1 and TRBJ1-5; no DNA check was done on the table's D call, TRBD1. TRBV21-1 is recorded as a pseudogene. This CDR3 comprises 19 residues. The CDR3 sequence: CASSNRTGGSPYSNQPQHF. The CDR3 nucleotides are TGTGCCAGCAGCAATAGGACAGGGGGGAGCCCTTATAGCAATCAGCCCCAGCATTTT.

V and J are TRBV12-3 or TRBV12-4 and TRBJ1-5; tentatively, D is TRBD1 (5 bases). This CDR3 region has 16 residues. The V end was cut by 7 bases, the J end by 0 bases, with 16 bases between. The CDR3, as DNA: TGTGCCAGCACTAAGGGAGGGGTCTATAGCAATCAGCCCCAGCATTTT. Its protein is CASTKGGVYSNQPQHF.

This clonotype was seen only once. The chain employs TRBV5-5 and TRBJ2-7; D is unresolved. V shed 2 bases and J shed 6 bases, with 15 bases lying between them. The germline gives CDR1 SGHKS, CDR2 YYEKEE (reference sequence). The CDR3 is 14 residues long. The CDR3: CASSFQVGPGEQYF. CDR3 sequence (DNA): TGTGCCAGCAGCTTCCAGGTTGGGCCGGGCGAGCAGTACTTC. Filled out from reference TRBV5-5 and TRBJ2-7, the complete variable domain reads DAGVTQSPTHLIKTRGQQVTLRCSPISGHKSVSWYQQVLGQGPQFIFQYYEKEERGRGNFPDRFSARQFPNYSSELNVNALLLGDSALYLCASSFQVGPGEQYFGPGTRLTVT.

The chain has TRBV3-1 and TRBJ1-2, with D possibly being TRBD1 (6 bases). V gave up 2 bases and J gave up 5 bases, with 18 bases separating them. This CDR3 has 16 residues. Germline assignment: CDR1 LGHDT and CDR2 YNNKEL (reference sequence). CDR3 sequence reads: CASSQSIQGNTYGYTF. The CDR3 DNA follows: TGTGCCAGCAGCCAAAGTATACAGGGTAATACGTATGGCTACACCTTC. Complete variable domain (other parts from reference TRBV3-1 and TRBJ1-2): DTAVSQTPKYLVTQMGNDKSIKCEQNLGHDTMYWYKQDSKKFLKIMFSYNNKELIINETVPNRFSPKSPDKAHLNLHINSLELGDSAVYFCASSQSIQGNTYGYTFGSGTRLTVV.

This clonotype was found a few times. CDR3 sequence reads: CASSSGTGGIQPQHF. As DNA, the CDR3 is TGTGCCAGCAGCTCTGGGACAGGGGGAATTCAGCCCCAGCATTTT. V is TRBV5-5 and J is TRBJ1-5, with TRBD1 matching 11 bases. The V segment lost 3 bases and the J segment 6 bases; nucleotides outside the gene matches: 5. In germline, CDR1 is SGHKS, CDR2 YYEKEE (reference sequence). The CDR3 is 15 residues long.

The chain is built from TRBV9 and TRBJ1-1; the D gene is possibly TRBD1 (5 bases). Trimming cost V 4 bases and J 0 bases, with 16 bases left between them. The CDR3 contains 16 residues. Germline values: CDR1 SGDLS, CDR2 YYNGEE. CDR3 amino acids: CASSLPGDLMNTEAFF. Written as DNA, the CDR3 is TGTGCCAGCAGCTTACCCGGGGACCTCATGAACACTGAAGCTTTCTTT.

This clonotype was counted a few times. The gene calls are TRBV29-1 and TRBJ1-2; weak D call: TRBD1 (6 bases). The CDR3 sequence is 13 residues long. CDR1 and CDR2 from the germline V gene are SQVTM and ANQGSEA. V lost 1 base to trimming and J lost 4 bases, with 10 bases between them. CDR3 DNA: TGCAGCGTTGAAGCGACAGGCCGCTATGGCTACACCTTC. Its protein product is CSVEATGRYGYTF.

This clonotype was recorded a few times. The genes are TRBV5-1 and TRBJ1-1, with unresolved D. There are 15 residues in the CDR3. Trimming pared 0 bases from V and 1 base from J, leaving 10 bases between. The germline V gene has CDR1 SGHRS and CDR2 YFSETQ. CDR3 protein: CASSLEATRNTEAFF. DNA of the CDR3: TGCGCCAGCAGCTTGGAAGCGACCCGGAACACTGAAGCTTTCTTT.

V is TRBV3-1 and J is TRBJ2-7; D is ambiguous. CDR1 is LGHDT, CDR2 YNNKEL, per germline (reference sequence). Trimming pared 4 bases from V and 3 bases from J, leaving 13 bases between. The CDR3 has 14 residues. The CDR3 bases are TGTGCCAGCAGCCCCCCCCGGAGCCGCTACGAGCAGTACTTC. Protein sequence: CASSPPRSRYEQYF.

This clonotype was picked up a small number of times. The chain joins TRBV12-3 or TRBV12-4 to TRBJ1-2; TRBD1 might be the D (6 bases). CDR3 length: 15 amino acids. Trimming left V 4 bases short and J 5 bases short, with 17 bases between. The CDR3 DNA follows: TGTGCCAGCAGTTACAGGGACCACACCCCATATGGCTACACCTTC. Translating it yields CASSYRDHTPYGYTF.

In its sample, this clonotype was seen a few times. The chain employs TRBV12-3 or TRBV12-4 and TRBJ1-1; D is unresolved. The V end was cut by 3 bases, the J end by 4 bases, with 6 bases between. The CDR3 length is 12 residues. As DNA, the CDR3 is TGTGCCAGCAGTTTCATCGGCACTGAAGCTTTCTTT. The encoded protein is CASSFIGTEAFF.

This chain joins TRBV29-1 and TRBJ2-2, with a tentative D call TRBD2 (5 bases). The V end was cut by 4 bases, the J end by 8 bases, with 17 bases between. The CDR3 is 14 residues long. CDR1 and CDR2 (germline): SQVTM, ANQGSEA. In DNA, the CDR3 is TGCAGCGTTGGATGGAGTAGGAGAGGGGGGGAGCTGTTTTTT. It yields the protein CSVGWSRRGGELFF.

Only a few counts were recorded for this clonotype. This chain connects TRBV6-5 to TRBJ2-2; a possible D gene is TRBD1 (6 bases). V was shortened by 0 bases and J by 4 bases, with 9 bases between the two germline ends. The CDR3 totals 15 residues. Per the germline V gene, CDR1 is MNHEY and CDR2 is SVGAGI. CDR3 coding DNA: TGTGCCAGCAGTTACTCTCAGGGGCGCACCGGGGAGCTGTTTTTT. Residues: CASSYSQGRTGELFF.